Listed here are 27 T cell receptor beta chains from one sample, sequenced in a study of early T cells in non-severe SARS-CoV-2 infection. Using its own MiXCR run on the 5' RACE reads, TCRdb lists one record per CDR3 protein. The top ten hold roughly 8.3% of the sample, which has roughly 51,000 distinct CDR3 sequences, approximately 9.8% seen once. The sequenced material came from whole blood. These receptor sequences come from an adult who was a healthcare worker with PCR-confirmed SARS-CoV-2 infection or an uninfected control (not recorded which).

This clonotype occurred a few times. The V and J genes are TRBV6-4 and TRBJ2-3, with 8 bases that match TRBD2. The length of the CDR3 is 14 residues. Germline assignment: CDR1 MRHNA and CDR2 SNTAGT. J lost 1 base, V lost 3 bases, and 0 bases had no gene match. CDR3 protein: CASSEAGGTDTQYF. The CDR3 coding sequence is TGTGCCAGCAGTGAAGCGGGAGGCACAGATACGCAGTATTTT.

This clonotype was recorded many times. CDR3: CASSLHRARGIQYF. The CDR3 DNA sequence: TGTGCCAGCAGTCTCCACAGGGCCAGGGGCATTCAGTACTTC. The rearrangement links TRBV27 to TRBJ2-4; D possibly corresponds to TRBD1 (6 bases). The ends were cut back, 5 bases at V and 9 bases at J, with 17 bases in the middle. Germline V gene sequence: CDR1 MNHEY, CDR2 SMNVEV (reference sequence). The CDR3 is 14 amino acids.

The chain recombines TRBV6-4 with TRBJ1-1, with D hard to call. The CDR3 is 13 residues long. Germline CDR1 is MRHNA and CDR2 is SNTAGT. V dropped 5 bases and J dropped 0 bases, with 7 bases sitting between them. The CDR3 DNA is TGTGCCAGCAGTAACGACCTGAACACTGAAGCTTTCTTT. Protein: CASSNDLNTEAFF.

This clonotype was observed a few times. The chain employs TRBV7-9 and TRBJ1-1; no clear D gene. Germline V gives CDR1 SEHNR, CDR2 FQNEAQ (reference sequence). With 3 bases removed from V and 4 bases from J, the gap between germline ends came to 12 bases. The CDR3 sequence is 14 residues long. The CDR3 nucleotides read TGTGCCAGCAGCTTTGGACTGTGGGGCACTGAAGCTTTCTTT. Translating it yields CASSFGLWGTEAFF.

This clonotype showed up many times. The chain employs TRBV7-9 and TRBJ2-1; TRBD1 agrees at 7 bases. The CDR3 contains 13 residues. V dropped 5 bases and J dropped 5; count of bases not matched to a gene: 3. Per the germline V gene, CDR1 is SEHNR and CDR2 is FQNEAQ (reference sequence). The CDR3 loop reads CASSPGQNNEQFF. CDR3 bases: TGTGCCAGCAGCCCGGGACAGAACAATGAGCAGTTCTTC.

This clonotype occurred a few times. V usage is TRBV7-8 and J usage is TRBJ2-7, with 12 bases fitting TRBD1. V was pared by 1 base and J by 6 bases, with 4 bases of the junction left unmatched. The germline gives CDR1 SGHVS, CDR2 FQNEAQ. The CDR3 is 15 residues long. CDR3 sequence reads: CASSLVGQGAGEQYF. The DNA for the CDR3 is TGTGCCAGCAGCTTAGTGGGACAGGGGGCTGGCGAGCAGTACTTC.

This clonotype appeared many times. The chain employs TRBV29-1 and TRBJ1-3, with 10 bases that match TRBD1. This CDR3 is 16 amino acids long. Germline V lookup: CDR1 SQVTM, CDR2 ANQGSEA. Trimming removed 4 bases from V and 0 bases from J; junction bases left unmatched: 6. This CDR3 is CSVAMTGGFSGNTIYF. The CDR3 DNA is TGCAGCGTTGCCATGACAGGGGGCTTCTCTGGAAACACCATATATTTT.

This clonotype was detected ten times or more. The gene calls are TRBV3-1 and TRBJ2-3, with D unclear. Deletions cut 0 bases from V and 2 bases from J, with 0 bases between. The CDR3 runs 12 residues. Germline CDR1 and CDR2: LGHDT and YNNKEL (reference sequence). The CDR3 sequence: CASSQDTDTQYF. CDR3 nucleotide sequence: TGTGCCAGCAGCCAAGACACAGATACGCAGTATTTT.

V is TRBV25-1 and J is TRBJ1-2; possibly TRBD1 for D (5 bases). From germline, CDR1 is MGHDK and CDR2 SYGVNS. Trimming cost V 0 bases and J 4 bases, with 15 bases left between them. This CDR3 has 16 amino acids. CDR3 loop: CASSEYGNRHPYGYTF. The CDR3 nucleotides are TGTGCCAGCAGTGAATATGGTAACAGGCACCCCTATGGCTACACCTTC.

The chain combines TRBV4-2 with TRBJ2-7, with 13 bases matching TRBD2. There are 18 residues in the CDR3. V shed 1 base and J 2 bases; nucleotides not matched to a gene: 8. Germline CDR1 reads LGHNA; CDR2 reads YNFKEQ. This CDR3 is CASSQGQSGLAGTYEQYF. CDR3 sequence (DNA): TGTGCCAGCAGCCAAGGTCAATCGGGACTAGCGGGAACCTACGAGCAGTACTTC.

As concerns this clonotype: A read error is possible here, since a much larger clone lies one base away. Since no conserved phenylalanine or tryptophan closes the CDR3, a read error is the likely cause. The rearrangement uses TRBV29-1 and TRBJ2-1, with D hard to call. Trimming pared 3 bases from V and 2 bases from J, leaving 8 bases between. The germline gives CDR1 SQVTM, CDR2 ANQGSEA. The CDR3 has 13 amino acids. The CDR3 spells CSVEARTYNEQFY. CDR3 nucleotides: TGCAGCGTTGAGGCTAGGACCTACAATGAGCAGTTCTAC.

The chain uses TRBV2 and TRBJ2-5, with D possibly matching TRBD1 (5 bases). V was pared by 9 bases and J by 1 base, with 9 bases between. Germline V CDR1 and CDR2: SNHLY, FYNNEI. The CDR3 totals 12 residues. In DNA form, the CDR3 reads TGTGCCAGAGGGGCTTCCCAAGAGACCCAGTACTTC. It is translated as CARGASQETQYF. The complete variable domain, with remaining parts taken from reference TRBV2 and TRBJ2-5, reads EPEVTQTPSHQVTQMGQEVILRCVPISNHLYFYWYRQILGQKVEFLVSFYNNEISEKSEIFDDQFSVERPDGSNFTLKIRSTKLEDSAMYFCARGASQETQYFGPGTRLLVL.

This clonotype was counted ten times or more. The genes are TRBV24-1 and TRBJ1-5; 9 bases align to TRBD1. Germline CDR1 is KGHDR and CDR2 is SFDVKD. With V trimmed by 5 bases and J by 6 bases, 7 bases remained unmatched. The length of the CDR3 is 15 residues. The CDR3 DNA is TGTGCCACCAGTGCCCACACAGGGGGCCCTCAGCCCCAGCATTTT. Amino acids: CATSAHTGGPQPQHF.

This clonotype is a singleton in its sample. This chain links TRBV2 with TRBJ2-7; D may match TRBD1 or TRBD2 (5 bases each). V dropped 7 bases and J dropped 3 bases, with 19 bases sitting between them. This CDR3 is 15 amino acids long. Per the germline V gene, CDR1 is SNHLY and CDR2 is FYNNEI. CDR3 amino acids: CASTPSERGGYEQYF. As DNA, the CDR3 is TGTGCCAGCACCCCATCCGAGAGGGGTGGCTACGAGCAGTACTTC.

This clonotype was counted only a few times. The chain carries TRBV6-5 and TRBJ2-3; 12 nucleotides agree with TRBD2. After removal of 6 bases from V and 7 bases from J, the junction contained 5 bases not matched to a gene. Germline values: CDR1 MNHEY, CDR2 SVGAGI. The CDR3 is 14 residues long. The CDR3 protein is CASRETSGSHTQYF. The CDR3 DNA reads as TGTGCCAGCAGAGAGACTAGCGGGAGTCATACGCAGTATTTT.

In its sample, this clonotype was seen many times. The gene calls are TRBV7-3 and TRBJ2-1; tentative D call: TRBD2 (5 bases). V lost 5 bases, J lost 6 bases, and 11 bases lay in between. Germline V lookup: CDR1 SGHTA, CDR2 FQGTGA. The CDR3 is 13 residues long. CDR3 nucleotide sequence: TGTGCCAGCAGCCTGGGAGTGTCCAATGAGCAGTTCTTC. Translation gives CASSLGVSNEQFF.

This chain connects TRBV28 to TRBJ1-1; D remains unclear. Deletions cut 5 bases from V and 10 bases from J, with 11 bases between. In germline, CDR1 is MDHEN, CDR2 SYDVKM. The CDR3 runs to 11 residues. The DNA for the CDR3 is TGTGCCAGCAGTACCTTTCGGGGAGCTTTCTTT. Translating gives CASSTFRGAFF.

This clonotype came up many times. CDR3 in amino acids: CASSMGEVSGYTF. The DNA of the CDR3 is TGTGCCAGTAGTATGGGGGAGGTGAGCGGCTACACCTTC. This chain joins TRBV19 and TRBJ1-2; D possibly corresponds to TRBD1 (5 bases). V lost 3 bases, J lost 8 bases, and 13 bases lay in between. CDR1 is LNHDA and CDR2 is SQIVND in the germline V gene (reference sequence). This CDR3 has 13 residues.

This clonotype was picked up a small number of times. This rearrangement joins TRBV5-6 to TRBJ2-5, with a tentative D call TRBD1 (5 bases). The germline CDR1 and CDR2 sequences are SGHDT and YYEEEE. CDR3 length equals 14 residues. V shed 0 bases and J shed 5 bases, with 11 bases lying between them. Here the CDR3 reads CASSLVTGEETQYF. The CDR3 bases are TGTGCCAGCAGCTTGGTAACAGGCGAGGAGACCCAGTACTTC.

This clonotype was seen many times. This chain joins TRBV5-1 and TRBJ1-2, with unresolved D. The germline V gene encodes CDR1 SGHRS and CDR2 YFSETQ. The CDR3 spans 13 residues. The ends were cut back, 4 bases at V and 7 bases at J, with 14 bases in the middle. The CDR3 nucleotides are TGCGCCAGCAGCGAAAGGCGAGAGGGTGGCTACACCTTC. It codes for CASSERREGGYTF.

In this sample, this clonotype turned up many times. This chain uses TRBV20-1 with TRBJ1-2; 8 positions match TRBD1. The germline gives CDR1 DFQATT, CDR2 SNEGSKA (reference sequence). The CDR3 extends over 14 amino acids. The V segment lost 0 bases and the J segment 4 bases; nucleotides outside the gene matches: 4. The chain's CDR3 is CSARDLTGGYGYTF. The CDR3 DNA is TGCAGTGCTAGAGATCTCACAGGGGGCTATGGCTACACCTTC.

This clonotype was seen at least ten times. This chain links TRBV14 with TRBJ2-3; D not resolved. This CDR3 contains 16 residues. V was clipped by 4 bases and J by 4 bases, with 18 bases between them. In germline, CDR1 is SGHDN, CDR2 FVKESK. Written as DNA, the CDR3 is TGTGCCAGCAGCCCACTGGTCAGGACCCGAGCAGATACGCAGTATTTT. Its protein is CASSPLVRTRADTQYF. Drawing the rest from reference TRBV14 and TRBJ2-3, the complete variable domain is EAGVTQFPSHSVIEKGQTVTLRCDPISGHDNLYWYRRVMGKEIKFLLHFVKESKQDESGMPNNRFLAERTGGTYSTLKVQPAELEDSGVYFCASSPLVRTRADTQYFGPGTRLTVL.

This clonotype was counted only a few times. The J gene is TRBJ1-3, the V gene TRBV28, with D uncertain. V dropped 7 bases and J dropped 0 bases, with 10 bases sitting between them. The CDR3 spans 14 residues. The germline V gene has CDR1 MDHEN and CDR2 SYDVKM. The DNA for the CDR3 is TGTGCCAGCAAAACTCCGAGCTCTGGAAACACCATATATTTT. Its protein product is CASKTPSSGNTIYF.

This clonotype was counted many times. The CDR3 is CSVYPAAGANVLTF. The CDR3 DNA reads TGCAGCGTCTACCCGGCAGCTGGGGCCAACGTCCTGACTTTC. The chain carries TRBV29-1 and TRBJ2-6; D remains unclear. Germline V lookup: CDR1 SQVTM, CDR2 ANQGSEA. The length of the CDR3 is 14 residues. Trimming left V 6 bases short and J 2 bases short, with 11 bases between.

Ten or more counts support this clonotype. The chain combines TRBV28 with TRBJ2-4; a possible D gene is TRBD1 (5 bases). The V end lost 4 bases, the J end lost 2 bases, and 12 bases lay between the germline ends. Looked up from germline, CDR1 is MDHEN and CDR2 is SYDVKM. The CDR3 covers 15 residues. For the CDR3, the DNA is TGTGCCAGCAGTTCCCCAGGGTTTTCCAAAAACATTCAGTACTTC. The encoded protein is CASSSPGFSKNIQYF. Complete variable domain (other parts from reference TRBV28 and TRBJ2-4): DVKVTQSSRYLVKRTGEKVFLECVQDMDHENMFWYRQDPGLGLRLIYFSYDVKMKEKGDIPEGYSVSREKKERFSLILESASTNQTSMYLCASSSPGFSKNIQYFGAGTRLSVL.

This clonotype was counted only a few times. The rearrangement links TRBV6-6 to TRBJ1-5; D gene uncertain. CDR3 size: 13 residues. The germline CDR1 and CDR2 sequences are MNHNY and SVGAGI (reference sequence). Trimming took off 4 bases at V and 5 bases at J, with 9 bases between the two ends. The CDR3 protein is CASSSRVDQPQHF. The CDR3 nucleotides read TGTGCCAGCAGTTCCCGGGTGGATCAGCCCCAGCATTTT.

V is TRBV29-1 and J is TRBJ2-1; perhaps D is TRBD1 or TRBD2 (5 bases each). The CDR3 consists of 14 residues. The V and J ends lost 2 bases and 4 bases respectively, with 12 bases between them. From germline, CDR1 is SQVTM and CDR2 ANQGSEA. The CDR3 region has the DNA TGCAGCGTTGAAAGGGTTGGGGGATACAATGAGCAGTTCTTC. It codes for CSVERVGGYNEQFF.